This T cell receptor beta chain was found in a study of control samples from healthy donors and cancer patients. Germline V gene sequence: CDR1 SNHLY, CDR2 FYNNEI. Trimming pared 5 bases from V and 5 bases from J, leaving 12 bases between. This CDR3 spans 13 amino acids. This clone appeared a single time. Sequencing was performed with immunoSEQ multiplex PCR; in TCRdb, only in-frame clones are kept and a portion is missing. Of tens of thousands of clones in the sample, less than 90% were seen once. Sequencing was carried out using blood. The source of this sequence is a woman aged 70-85 years in good health. The chain recombines TRBV2 with TRBJ1-1, with no clear D. CDR3 residues: CASSKGSLTEAFF. The CDR3 nucleotides read TGTGCCAGCAGTAAGGGCAGTCTGACTGAAGCTTTCTTT. Based on the CDR3 plus reference TRBV2 and TRBJ1-1, the full variable domain is EPEVTQTPSHQVTQMGQEVILRCVPISNHLYFYWYRQILGQKVEFLVSFYNNEISEKSEIFDDQFSVERPDGSNFTLKIRSTKLEDSAMYFCASSKGSLTEAFFGQGTRLTVV.